A selection of T cell receptor beta chains follows, all from one sample in a study of blood T cell repertoires in COVID-19. Some clones are missing from TCRdb's copy, which holds only in-frame ones; the method was immunoSEQ multiplex PCR. The sample lists some 200,000 clones; 75% to 85% were seen once. Input material: peripheral blood. The origin of the receptors is a human donor in a cohort sampled during active COVID-19. Both conserved end residues are part of each CDR3.

>TRBV3-1/TRBV3-2
CASSQGPRTYTGELFF
>TRBV12-3/TRBV12-4
CASSLVSYGYTF
>TRBV3-1/TRBV3-2
CASSPGRAEADTQYF
>TRBV7-2
CASSRVASGRAYNEQFF
>TRBV13
CASSLGQVQETQYF
>TRBV19
CASSLAWDRTYEQYF
>TRBV15
CATSRARAGYNEQFF
>TRBV5-1
CASSPGTSGETQYF
>TRBV7-2
CASSSSREGSYTF
>TRBV28
CASSLPPPGLAAVDNEQFF
>TRBV28
CASSFSWGNQGFAKNIQYF
>TRBV18
CASSRTAEGWATEAFF
>TRBV7-8
CASSLEVTVSGNTIYF
>TRBV27
CASSPPGSYNSPLHF
>TRBV5-1
CASSLVADQETQYF